This record concerns one T cell receptor (beta chain) sequence. In the original analysis: Using reference gene primer amplification, nucleated cell counts were estimated. This table comes from immunoSEQ multiplex PCR, and its TCRdb copy is limited to in-frame clones, with some not included. The D gene and trimming were derived from the DNA, and the V and J assignments and clone size from that table. The repertoire holds fewer than 250,000 clones, with around 80% as singletons. This sample is drawn from a study of blood T cell repertoires in COVID-19. Across the study: The United States, Italy and Spain supplied acute and convalescent COVID-19 samples. PBMCs, B-cell-depleted T cells, or T cells provided the cDNA or gDNA that made up the material.

Trimming removed 0 bases at V and 1 base at J, with 4 bases between. Germline V gives CDR1 SGHRS, CDR2 YFSETQ. The CDR3 loop spans 13 amino acids. This TCR came from a woman aged 45-65 years with acute or convalescent COVID-19. Sequenced sample: peripheral blood. This chain connects TRBV5-1 to TRBJ1-1, with no clear D. The CDR3 loop is CASSLEQNTEAFF. CDR3 DNA: TGCGCCAGCAGCTTGGAGCAGAACACTGAAGCTTTCTTT.